This record looks at one TCR beta chain sequence and its context. CDR1 and CDR2 from the germline V gene are MNHNS and SASEGT. V lost 3 bases and J 6 bases, leaving 17 bases between the germline ends. The CDR3 sequence is 15 residues long. This record comes from a study of T-cell reconstitution after alpha-beta-depleted transplantation in children. The library targeted TCRbeta and was prepared with unique molecular identifiers. TCRdb passed the PCR reads through MiXCR, listing each CDR3 protein once. Among approximately 590,000 distinct CDR3 sequences listed, 10% were seen once. The sequence was collected from a human donor who donated a stem cell graft to a child with acute myeloid leukemia. Sequences were derived from PBMCs from the stem cell graft donor, sampled from the stem cell graft. V usage is TRBV6-1 and J usage is TRBJ1-2, with D tentatively TRBD1 (5 bases). The CDR3 loop is CASSEPWQGNDGYTF. The CDR3 region has the DNA TGTGCCAGCAGTGAGCCGTGGCAGGGAAATGATGGCTACACCTTC.